The 24 T cell receptor beta chains below all came from one sample that was sequenced in a study of T cell responses to AZD1222 COVID-19 vaccine. TCRdb's table, derived via immunoSEQ multiplex PCR, lists solely in-frame clones and lacks some. Of approximately 140,000 clones in the sample, about nine tenths were seen once. The sample was peripheral blood, taken on day 0 of AZD1222 vaccination. The receptors were gathered from an adult in good health.

V is TRBV30 and J is TRBJ1-1, with 7 bases matching TRBD1. Germline-derived CDR1 and CDR2 are GTSNPN and SVGIG (reference sequence). J lost 0 bases, V lost 8 bases, and 6 bases had no gene match. This CDR3 contains 13 residues. The CDR3 region has the DNA TGTGCCCGGGACAGCGGGATGAACACTGAAGCTTTCTTT. Its protein is CARDSGMNTEAFF.

V is TRBV27 and J is TRBJ2-1, with D unresolved. V lost 5 bases and J lost 8, with 10 bases in between. The CDR3 runs 12 residues. In germline, CDR1 is MNHEY, CDR2 SMNVEV (reference sequence). The CDR3 region has the DNA TGTGCCAGCAGTACCTCGGTTGATGAGCAGTTCTTC. This sequence encodes CASSTSVDEQFF.

The J gene is TRBJ1-2, the V gene TRBV28, with a possible D match to TRBD1 (5 bases). There are 14 residues in the CDR3. Per the germline V gene, CDR1 is MDHEN and CDR2 is SYDVKM. V shed 6 bases and J shed 3 bases, with 14 bases lying between them. Here the CDR3 DNA reads TGTGCCAGCAGCCGGGACCCCCTGGACTATGGCTACACCTTC. Amino acid sequence: CASSRDPLDYGYTF.

This clone showed up just a few times. V and J are TRBV15 and TRBJ1-5; weak D call: TRBD1 (6 bases). The germline V gene encodes CDR1 LNHNV and CDR2 YYDKDF (reference sequence). V gave up 3 bases and J gave up 0 bases, with 21 bases separating them. This CDR3 spans 19 amino acids. Here the CDR3 reads CATSRAWTAETYSNQPQHF. The DNA for the CDR3 is TGTGCCACCAGCAGGGCCTGGACAGCCGAGACTTATAGCAATCAGCCCCAGCATTTT.

CDR3: CASSAVFGRVRGSYEQYF. The CDR3 DNA reads TGTGCCAGCAGCGCCGTCTTTGGGAGGGTTAGGGGTTCCTACGAGCAGTACTTC. This chain connects TRBV5-5 to TRBJ2-7; TRBD2 agrees at 7 bases. This CDR3 contains 18 residues. The junction had 17 bases not matched to a gene; V was cut back by 4 bases and J by 1 base. The germline V gene has CDR1 SGHKS and CDR2 YYEKEE (reference sequence).

This clone was observed a handful of times. The rearrangement uses TRBV6-5 and TRBJ2-7; no clear D. This CDR3 is built from 15 residues. Germline CDR1 MNHEY, CDR2 SVGAGI. With 2 bases removed from V and 1 base from J, the gap between germline ends came to 12 bases. In nucleotides, the CDR3 is TGTGCCAGCAGTTACCGCAGTAAAGGGTCCTACGAGCAGTACTTC. Its translation is CASSYRSKGSYEQYF.

This chain joins TRBV12-5 and TRBJ2-3; D possibly uses TRBD1 or TRBD2 (6 bases each). This CDR3 spans 17 amino acids. The V gene's germline CDR1 is LGHNT and CDR2 FRNRAP. The germline V and J ends were trimmed by 7 bases and 5 bases, with 25 bases remaining between them. CDR3 sequence: CASALPGRGRKLDTQYF. The CDR3 DNA reads TGTGCTAGTGCACTGCCCGGACGGGGGCGTAAATTAGATACGCAGTATTTT.

The chain employs TRBV4-2 and TRBJ2-2, with 11 bases fitting TRBD2. The CDR3 spans 17 residues. From germline, CDR1 is LGHNA and CDR2 YNFKEQ. The junction had 8 bases not matched to a gene; V was cut back by 4 bases and J by 4 bases. The chain's CDR3 is CASSPELAGDGTGELFF. CDR3 bases: TGTGCCAGCAGCCCAGAACTAGCGGGAGATGGCACCGGGGAGCTGTTTTTT.

The CDR3 DNA reads TGTGCCAGCAGCCGGTATCGGGGACAAGACTATGGCTACACCTTC. This gives the protein CASSRYRGQDYGYTF. The chain employs TRBV7-9 and TRBJ1-2; D might be TRBD1 (6 bases). V shed 5 bases and J shed 3 bases, with 16 bases lying between them. Germline CDR1 SEHNR, CDR2 FQNEAQ (reference sequence). The CDR3 contains 15 residues.

The chain links TRBV10-3 to TRBJ1-1; tentative D call: TRBD1 (6 bases). The germline CDR1 and CDR2 sequences are ENHRY and SYGVKD. The CDR3 totals 13 residues. V lost 8 bases and J lost 1, with 11 bases in between. CDR3 nucleotides: TGTGCCATCGCAGGGGAGGCGAACACTGAAGCTTTCTTT. Its translation: CAIAGEANTEAFF.

The chain joins TRBV30 to TRBJ1-2; the D gene is possibly TRBD1 (5 bases). Germline V lookup: CDR1 GTSNPN, CDR2 SVGIG (reference sequence). The V and J ends lost 4 bases and 5 bases respectively, with 14 bases between them. The CDR3 loop spans 13 amino acids. CDR3 in DNA: TGTGCCTGGAAGCAGACAGACCCTTATGGCTACACCTTC. This encodes CAWKQTDPYGYTF.

This sequence joins TRBV5-6 and TRBJ2-1; D unclear. CDR1 SGHDT and CDR2 YYEEEE come from the germline V gene. CDR3 length: 17 amino acids. V lost 1 base and J lost 1, with 15 bases in between. CDR3 sequence: CASSLYSPSPSYNEQFF. The CDR3 DNA sequence: TGTGCCAGCAGCTTGTACTCGCCCTCGCCTTCCTACAATGAGCAGTTCTTC. Looking up the rest from reference TRBV5-6 and TRBJ2-1 gives the full variable domain: DAGVTQSPTHLIKTRGQQVTLRCSPKSGHDTVSWYQQALGQGPQFIFQYYEEEERQRGNFPDRFSGHQFPNYSSELNVNALLLGDSALYLCASSLYSPSPSYNEQFFGPGTRLTVL.

This chain links TRBV6-5 with TRBJ1-2, with a tentative D call TRBD1 (5 bases). Per the germline V gene, CDR1 is MNHEY and CDR2 is SVGAGI. Trimming removed 6 bases from V and 6 bases from J, with 17 bases in between. This CDR3 region has 14 residues. CDR3 sequence reads: CASSLGGIVDGYTF. CDR3 sequence (DNA): TGTGCCAGCAGCCTTGGGGGTATTGTGGATGGCTACACCTTC.

The rearrangement links TRBV7-2 to TRBJ1-6; D call uncertain. Germline loops: CDR1 SGHTA, CDR2 FQGNSA. V lost 1 base, J lost 9 bases, and 4 bases lay in between. CDR3 length: 12 residues. For the CDR3, the DNA is TGTGCCAGCAGCTTAGGTAGTTCACCCCTCCACTTT. It yields the protein CASSLGSSPLHF.

The J gene is TRBJ1-6, the V gene TRBV3-1 (or the pseudogene TRBV3-2), with 9 bases matching TRBD1. The V and J ends lost 0 bases and 14 bases, in that order; junction bases with no gene match: 11. Germline V CDR1 and CDR2: LGHDT, YNNKEL (reference sequence). There are 16 residues in the CDR3. In DNA, the CDR3 is TGTGCCAGCAGCCAAGAGGGGACAGGGACCTTACGATCCCTCCACTTT. This translates into CASSQEGTGTLRSLHF.

This clone was observed once. The J gene is TRBJ2-1, the V gene TRBV14; D is perhaps TRBD1 or TRBD2 (5 bases each). CDR1 and CDR2 from the germline V gene are SGHDN and FVKESK. The CDR3 has 15 residues. The ends were cut back, 4 bases at V and 5 bases at J, with 15 bases in the middle. The CDR3 region has the DNA TGTGCCAGCAGCCTCGGGACCCTTCGGAACAATGAGCAGTTCTTC. It codes for CASSLGTLRNNEQFF.

The J gene is TRBJ2-5, the V gene TRBV5-4, with D possibly being TRBD2 (7 bases). From germline, CDR1 is SGHNT and CDR2 YYREEE (reference sequence). The CDR3 is made up of 14 amino acids. The V end lost 5 bases, the J end lost 3 bases, and 14 bases lay between the germline ends. CDR3 region: CASSLEGGEETQYF. The CDR3 nucleotides read TGTGCCAGCAGTCTCGAGGGGGGGGAAGAGACCCAGTACTTC.

This clone was observed a few times. This rearrangement joins TRBV7-9 to TRBJ1-1; D is unresolved. The CDR3 runs 14 residues. The V gene's germline CDR1 is SEHNR and CDR2 FQNEAQ (reference sequence). V was pared by 0 bases and J by 1 base, with 6 bases between. The CDR3 here is CASSLAGRNTEAFF. The CDR3 nucleotides are TGTGCCAGCAGCTTAGCGGGGAGGAACACTGAAGCTTTCTTT.

The V and J genes are TRBV5-1 and TRBJ1-4, with 12 bases lining up with TRBD1. The germline V gene encodes CDR1 SGHRS and CDR2 YFSETQ. The CDR3 has 16 residues. V dropped 3 bases and J dropped 13; count of bases not matched to a gene: 13. The CDR3 nucleotides are TGCGCCAGCAGCTCGGCTGACCGGGACAGGGGGCACCGACTGTTTTTT. Protein sequence: CASSSADRDRGHRLFF.

The gene calls are TRBV7-9 and TRBJ2-3, with 9 bases lining up with TRBD1. The junction had 3 bases not matched to a gene; V was cut back by 1 base and J by 4 bases. This CDR3 region has 15 residues. CDR1 and CDR2 from the germline V gene are SEHNR and FQNEAQ (reference sequence). The CDR3 nucleotides read TGTGCCAGCAGCTTAGGGGACAGGGAACCAGATACGCAGTATTTT. The encoded protein is CASSLGDREPDTQYF.

The chain uses TRBV6-2 or TRBV6-3 and TRBJ1-2, with 7 bases identical to TRBD1. This CDR3 has 17 residues. After removal of 6 bases from V and 2 bases from J, the junction contained 15 bases not matched to a gene. Germline assignment: CDR1 MNHEY and CDR2 SVGEGT. CDR3 protein: CASSLTSTGRLNYGYTF. For the CDR3, the DNA is TGTGCCAGCAGCCTAACCTCGACAGGGAGGTTGAACTATGGCTACACCTTC.

This chain joins TRBV6-4 and TRBJ2-3; D remains unclear. The V end was cut by 2 bases, the J end by 2 bases, with 11 bases between. CDR1 and CDR2 (germline): MRHNA, SNTAGT. The CDR3 has 15 residues. The CDR3, as DNA: TGTGCCAGCAGTGACGCCGACGGCACCACAGATACGCAGTATTTT. This translates into CASSDADGTTDTQYF.

The V and J genes are TRBV2 and TRBJ1-1; D possibly corresponds to TRBD1 (5 bases). V lost 8 bases, J lost 6 bases, and 25 bases lay in between. The CDR3 runs to 16 residues. The germline V gene has CDR1 SNHLY and CDR2 FYNNEI. The CDR3 reads CASGLTQGSSQAEAFF. CDR3 bases: TGTGCCAGCGGGTTGACGCAGGGAAGCAGTCAAGCTGAAGCTTTCTTT.

This clone was seen just once. The genes are TRBV19 and TRBJ1-5; D is undetermined. The germline V and J ends were trimmed by 10 bases and 4 bases, with 23 bases remaining between them. Germline CDR1 reads LNHDA; CDR2 reads SQIVND (reference sequence). This CDR3 region has 16 residues. The chain's CDR3 is CATRSQFPIPNQPQHF. DNA for the CDR3: TGTGCCACCAGATCACAGTTCCCCATACCTAATCAGCCCCAGCATTTT.